The 30 T cell receptor beta chains listed next were all sequenced from one sample in a study of blood T cell repertoires in COVID-19. Here immunoSEQ multiplex PCR was the method, and the copy in TCRdb shows in-frame clones only, minus some. There are a few hundred thousand clones in the sample; 75% to 90% occur only once, and around 20% lies in the top ten. The sample consisted of PBMCs or T cells enriched from blood (not recorded which). These TCRs come from a man aged 35 to 55 who had recovered from COVID-19.

This chain links TRBV5-1 with TRBJ2-4; TRBD2 agrees at 8 bases. The trim removed 4 bases at V and 1 base at J, leaving 7 bases unmatched. The CDR3 spans 16 residues. Germline CDR1 reads SGHRS; CDR2 reads YFSETQ. The CDR3 here is CASSEFSGTAKNIQYF. The CDR3 DNA is TGCGCCAGCAGCGAATTTAGCGGGACGGCCAAAAACATTCAGTACTTC.

This clone occurred a few times. The chain uses TRBV6-5 and TRBJ2-7; D is undetermined. V gave up 0 bases and J gave up 4 bases, with 13 bases separating them. CDR1 is MNHEY, CDR2 SVGAGI, per germline. CDR3 size: 15 residues. In DNA, the CDR3 is TGTGCCAGCAGTTACTCGATTTCAGGTCCATACGAGCAGTACTTC. Residues: CASSYSISGPYEQYF.

V and J are TRBV5-1 and TRBJ2-2, with 10 nucleotides matching TRBD2. The CDR3 covers 17 residues. The V gene's germline CDR1 is SGHRS and CDR2 YFSETQ. The V segment lost 2 bases and the J segment 2 bases; nucleotides outside the gene matches: 6. The CDR3 bases are TGCGCCAGCAGCTTATCTAGCGGGAGAGCTAACACCGGGGAGCTGTTTTTT. Translated: CASSLSSGRANTGELFF.

Note on this clone: At the DNA level, this CDR3 is encoded by other sequences in the same sample as well. V gene TRBV16 combines with J gene TRBJ2-7; 7 bases match TRBD2. Germline-derived CDR1 and CDR2 are KGHSY and FQNENV. This CDR3 spans 12 amino acids. J lost 6 bases, V lost 3 bases, and 2 bases had no gene match. CDR3 coding DNA: TGTGCCAGCAGCCAGTGGGGGGGCGAGCAGTACTTC. Encoded protein: CASSQWGGEQYF.

The chain is built from TRBV27 and TRBJ1-4; 9 bases are a match to TRBD1. V lost 5 bases, J lost 6 bases, and 7 bases stayed unmatched. CDR1 MNHEY and CDR2 SMNVEV come from the germline V gene (reference sequence). This CDR3 spans 15 amino acids. Here the CDR3 reads CASSTHRDRDEKLFF. CDR3 DNA sequence: TGTGCCAGCAGTACACACCGGGACAGGGATGAAAAACTGTTTTTT.

The chain uses TRBV18 and TRBJ2-1; 7 nucleotides line up with TRBD2. The CDR3 runs to 18 residues. V was clipped by 3 bases and J by 4 bases; unmatched bases: 15. Germline lookup yields CDR1 KGHSH and CDR2 LQKENI. In nucleotides, the CDR3 is TGTGCCAGCTCACCGTCGCCGGGAGGAACGGAGTCGTACAATGAGCAGTTCTTC. Its protein is CASSPSPGGTESYNEQFF.

The V and J genes are TRBV25-1 and TRBJ1-2, with unresolved D. V was trimmed by 5 bases and J by 2 bases, leaving 9 bases between them. The CDR3 covers 13 residues. Germline CDR1 MGHDK, CDR2 SYGVNS. This chain's CDR3 is CASSTASNYGYTF. Written as DNA, the CDR3 is TGTGCCAGCAGTACAGCCTCCAACTATGGCTACACCTTC.

The chain carries TRBV3-1 (or the pseudogene TRBV3-2) and TRBJ2-7; D ambiguous. Trimming left V 2 bases short and J 7 bases short, with 9 bases between. The CDR3 is made up of 12 amino acids. Looked up from germline, CDR1 is LGHDT and CDR2 is YNNKEL (reference sequence). CDR3 loop: CASSQSQVEQYF. In nucleotides, the CDR3 is TGTGCCAGCAGCCAAAGCCAGGTAGAGCAGTACTTC.

The CDR3 coding sequence is TGTGCCAGCAGCACGGACAGCAGCTACTACGAGCAGTACTTC. Translating gives CASSTDSSYYEQYF. J is TRBJ2-7 and V is TRBV7-9, with D possibly matching TRBD1 (6 bases). The ends were cut back, 5 bases at V and 3 bases at J, with 14 bases in the middle. The CDR3 consists of 14 residues. CDR1 and CDR2 (germline): SEHNR, FQNEAQ (reference sequence). The variable domain in full, completed from reference TRBV7-9 and TRBJ2-7, reads DTGVSQNPRHKITKRGQNVTFRCDPISEHNRLYWYRQTLGQGPEFLTYFQNEAQLEKSRLLSDRFSAERPKGSFSTLEIQRTEQGDSAMYLCASSTDSSYYEQYFGPGTRLTVT.

This chain connects TRBV5-8 to TRBJ1-5; 8 bases line up with TRBD1. CDR1 is SGHTS and CDR2 is YDEGEE in the germline V gene. V was pared by 3 bases and J by 6 bases, with 5 bases of the junction left unmatched. There are 14 residues in the CDR3. CDR3 sequence: CASSSDRAPQPQHF. CDR3 bases: TGTGCCAGCAGCTCGGACAGGGCGCCTCAGCCCCAGCATTTT.

The CDR3: CASGGAIRSYNEQFF. The CDR3 region has the DNA TGTGCCAGCGGGGGGGCCATACGGTCATACAATGAGCAGTTCTTC. This chain links TRBV9 with TRBJ2-1, with TRBD2 as a possible D gene (7 bases). The CDR3 has 15 residues. Germline assignment: CDR1 SGDLS and CDR2 YYNGEE. With 7 bases removed from V and 4 bases from J, the gap between germline ends came to 18 bases.

The chain uses TRBV25-1 and TRBJ2-1; 9 positions agree with TRBD1. J was trimmed by 9 bases and V by 3 bases; bases with no gene match: 6. This CDR3 comprises 14 residues. Germline CDR1 is MGHDK and CDR2 is SYGVNS. CDR3 nucleotide sequence: TGTGCCAGCAGTGATACAGGGGGCGCAAGTGAGCAGTTCTTC. It encodes CASSDTGGASEQFF.

The chain combines TRBV11-3 with TRBJ2-1; TRBD2 matches at 10 bases. Germline CDR1 reads SGHNT; CDR2 reads YENEEA. Trimming took 2 bases from V and 8 from J; bases not matched to a gene: 6. The CDR3 consists of 15 residues. Here the CDR3 reads CASSLLAGADYEQFF. For the CDR3, the DNA is TGTGCCAGCAGCTTACTAGCGGGAGCTGATTATGAGCAGTTCTTC.

The chain joins TRBV4-1 to TRBJ2-7; possible D gene TRBD2, 6 bases. Trimming shortened V by 11 bases and J by 6 bases, and 26 bases separated the two germline ends. Germline lookup yields CDR1 MGHRA and CDR2 YSYEKL. CDR3 length: 15 residues. The CDR3 loop reads CAAGPGTTAGFEQYF. The CDR3 coding sequence is TGCGCCGCGGGACCGGGGACCACGGCTGGGTTCGAGCAGTACTTC.

The V call is TRBV19, the J call TRBJ2-7; D is possibly TRBD2 (7 bases). The ends were cut back, 7 bases at V and 4 bases at J, with 11 bases in the middle. Germline loops: CDR1 LNHDA, CDR2 SQIVND (reference sequence). The CDR3 is made up of 12 amino acids. The CDR3 coding sequence is TGTGCCAGTAAAGGGGGGGGTTACGAGCAGTACTTC. This translates into CASKGGGYEQYF.

The J gene is TRBJ1-1, the V gene TRBV10-3, with 7 bases matching TRBD1. CDR1 is ENHRY and CDR2 is SYGVKD in the germline V gene. This CDR3 contains 18 residues. Trimming took 7 bases from V and 2 from J; bases not matched to a gene: 19. CDR3 DNA sequence: TGTGCCATCATCGCGGACATTGGGTCAGGGGGTATTAACACTGAAGCTTTCTTT. It encodes CAIIADIGSGGINTEAFF.

This clone showed up just once. The chain has TRBV24-1 and TRBJ1-3; 7 nucleotides align to TRBD1. CDR1 and CDR2 (germline): KGHDR, SFDVKD. The CDR3 has 15 residues. Germline trimming cut 5 bases from V and 4 bases from J; bases unmatched to any gene: 7. This CDR3 reads CATSVTGDSGNTIYF. DNA of the CDR3: TGTGCCACCAGTGTAACAGGGGATTCGGGAAACACCATATATTTT.

This rearrangement joins TRBV28 to TRBJ2-7; D ambiguous. V lost 4 bases and J lost 0, with 4 bases in between. CDR1 is MDHEN, CDR2 SYDVKM, per germline. The CDR3 has 12 amino acids. In DNA form, the CDR3 reads TGTGCCAGCAGTTACTACTCCTACGAGCAGTACTTC. Translating gives CASSYYSYEQYF.

V gene TRBV29-1 combines with J gene TRBJ1-3; maybe TRBD1 (6 bases). This CDR3 is 13 amino acids long. Germline CDR1 and CDR2: SQVTM and ANQGSEA. V was trimmed by 1 base and J by 4 bases, leaving 8 bases between them. The DNA for the CDR3 is TGCAGCGTTGAAGTCAGGGGAGGAAACACCATATATTTT. This sequence encodes CSVEVRGGNTIYF.

Note on this clone: Different DNA sequences within this sample yield the same CDR3. The V and J genes are TRBV4-1 and TRBJ2-1, with TRBD2 matching over 14 bases. With V trimmed by 3 bases and J by 8 bases, 0 bases remained unmatched. The CDR3 runs 14 residues. Per the germline V gene, CDR1 is MGHRA and CDR2 is YSYEKL. The CDR3 coding sequence is TGCGCCAGCAGCCAGGGACTAGCGGGAGATGAGCAGTTCTTC. Encoded protein: CASSQGLAGDEQFF.

This clone occurred once. The chain uses TRBV20-1 and TRBJ1-1, with D possibly matching TRBD1 (6 bases). CDR3 length: 13 residues. V gave up 3 bases and J gave up 3 bases, with 11 bases separating them. Looked up from germline, CDR1 is DFQATT and CDR2 is SNEGSKA (reference sequence). The CDR3 nucleotides are TGCAGTGCTAGTCAGGGGCCATACACTGAAGCTTTCTTT. As protein: CSASQGPYTEAFF.

This clone was detected only a few times. The rearrangement uses TRBV7-8 and TRBJ2-7; perhaps TRBD2 as D (6 bases). CDR1 is SGHVS and CDR2 is FQNEAQ in the germline V gene. Trimming stripped 3 bases from V and 2 bases from J, with 20 bases between. This CDR3 region has 17 residues. The CDR3 nucleotides are TGTGCCAGCAGCTTCTGGGAGGTCGGGCGGTCCGCCTACGAGCAGTACTTC. Protein product: CASSFWEVGRSAYEQYF.

V gene TRBV7-3 combines with J gene TRBJ2-1; 7 bases are a match to TRBD2. The CDR3 has 16 residues. The trim removed 2 bases at V and 0 bases at J, leaving 4 bases unmatched. From germline, CDR1 is SGHTA and CDR2 FQGTGA. The CDR3 DNA sequence: TGTGCCAGCAGCTTAGAGCGGGAAAGCTCCTACAATGAGCAGTTCTTC. Translated, it gives CASSLERESSYNEQFF.

The rearrangement links TRBV12-3 or TRBV12-4 to TRBJ1-1; D is uncertain. The CDR3 extends over 12 amino acids. The germline V and J ends were trimmed by 1 base and 7 bases, with 7 bases remaining between them. This chain's CDR3 is CASSLEVGEAFF. CDR3 nucleotides: TGTGCCAGCAGTTTAGAAGTCGGTGAAGCTTTCTTT.

Only one count was recorded for this clone. The chain carries TRBV4-2 and TRBJ1-1, with unresolved D. V lost 1 base and J lost 7, with 10 bases in between. Germline V gene sequence: CDR1 LGHNA, CDR2 YNFKEQ. This CDR3 has 13 amino acids. The CDR3 protein is CASSQGQVFEAFF. The CDR3 nucleotides are TGTGCCAGCAGCCAAGGTCAGGTCTTTGAAGCTTTCTTT.

V usage is TRBV28 and J usage is TRBJ2-7; D is possibly TRBD1 (6 bases). Germline V gene lookup returns CDR1 MDHEN and CDR2 SYDVKM. The V end was cut by 4 bases, the J end by 5 bases, with 18 bases between. This CDR3 region has 15 residues. CDR3 DNA sequence: TGTGCCAGCAGTTCACCTTTCACAGGGAAGAACGAGCAGTACTTC. This encodes CASSSPFTGKNEQYF.

The CDR3 DNA is TGCAGTGTTATCGGACAGGGTATCGGGGAGCTGTTTTTT. Translated: CSVIGQGIGELFF. The rearrangement joins TRBV29-1 to TRBJ2-2; 8 bases fit TRBD1. This CDR3 is 13 amino acids long. From germline, CDR1 is SQVTM and CDR2 ANQGSEA.

The chain carries TRBV11-2 and TRBJ1-2; D gene uncertain. The ends were cut back, 5 bases at V and 6 bases at J, with 10 bases in the middle. The germline V gene encodes CDR1 SGHAT and CDR2 FQNNGV. The CDR3 extends over 12 amino acids. CDR3 loop: CASSLRQDGYTF. As DNA, the CDR3 is TGTGCCAGCAGCCTTCGACAAGATGGCTACACCTTC.

The chain links TRBV27 to TRBJ2-6, with TRBD2 as a possible D gene (5 bases). This CDR3 spans 17 amino acids. Trimming removed 2 bases from V and 2 bases from J, with 13 bases in between. The germline V gene encodes CDR1 MNHEY and CDR2 SMNVEV (reference sequence). The CDR3 DNA sequence: TGTGCCAGCAGTTTAGGTTTGCCGAGGGCTGGGGCCAACGTCCTGACTTTC. Translated, it gives CASSLGLPRAGANVLTF.

The rearrangement links TRBV11-3 to TRBJ2-7; maybe TRBD2 (5 bases). V was pared by 5 bases and J by 1 base, with 9 bases between. Germline V lookup: CDR1 SGHNT, CDR2 YENEEA. The CDR3 loop spans 13 amino acids. The CDR3 spells CASSPEGSYEQYF. DNA for the CDR3: TGTGCCAGCAGCCCCGAGGGTTCCTACGAGCAGTACTTC. Full variable domain (outside the CDR3, taken from reference TRBV11-3 and TRBJ2-7): EAGVVQSPRYKIIEKKQPVAFWCNPISGHNTLYWYLQNLGQGPELLIRYENEEAVDDSQLPKDRFSAERLKGVDSTLKIQPAELGDSAVYLCASSPEGSYEQYFGPGTRLTVT.